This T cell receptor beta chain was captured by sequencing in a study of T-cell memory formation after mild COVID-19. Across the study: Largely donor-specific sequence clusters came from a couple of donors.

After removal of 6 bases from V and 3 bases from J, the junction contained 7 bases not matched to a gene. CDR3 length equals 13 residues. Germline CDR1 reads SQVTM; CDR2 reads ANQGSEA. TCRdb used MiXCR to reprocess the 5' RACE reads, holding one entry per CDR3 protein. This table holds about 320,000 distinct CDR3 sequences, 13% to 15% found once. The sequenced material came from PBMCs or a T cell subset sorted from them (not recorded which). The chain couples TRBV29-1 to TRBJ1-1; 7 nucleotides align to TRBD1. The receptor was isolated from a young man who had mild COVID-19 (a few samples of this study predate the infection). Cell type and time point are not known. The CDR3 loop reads CSVHRGGDTEAFF. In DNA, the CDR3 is TGCAGCGTACACAGGGGAGGAGACACTGAAGCTTTCTTT.